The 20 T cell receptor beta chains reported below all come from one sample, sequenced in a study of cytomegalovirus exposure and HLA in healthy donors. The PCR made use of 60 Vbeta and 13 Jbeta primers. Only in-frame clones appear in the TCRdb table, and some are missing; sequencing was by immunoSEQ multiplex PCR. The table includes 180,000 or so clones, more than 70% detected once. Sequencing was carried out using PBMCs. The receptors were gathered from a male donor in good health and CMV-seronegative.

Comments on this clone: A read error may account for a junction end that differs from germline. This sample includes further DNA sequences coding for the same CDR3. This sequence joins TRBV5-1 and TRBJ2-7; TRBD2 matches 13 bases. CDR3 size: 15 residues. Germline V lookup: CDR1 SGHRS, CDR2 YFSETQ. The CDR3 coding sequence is TGTGCCAGCAGCACCGGACTAGCGGGAGTCTCCGAGCAGTACTTC. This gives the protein CASSTGLAGVSEQYF.

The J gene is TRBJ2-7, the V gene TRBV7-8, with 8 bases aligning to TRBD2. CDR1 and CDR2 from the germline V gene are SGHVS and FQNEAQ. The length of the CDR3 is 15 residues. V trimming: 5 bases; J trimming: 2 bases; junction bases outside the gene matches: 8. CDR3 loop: CASSPLGREAYEQYF. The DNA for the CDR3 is TGTGCCAGCAGCCCACTCGGGAGGGAAGCCTACGAGCAGTACTTC. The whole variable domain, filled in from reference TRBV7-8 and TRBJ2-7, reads GAGVSQSPRYKVAKRGQDVALRCDPISGHVSLFWYQQALGQGPEFLTYFQNEAQLDKSGLPSDRFFAERPEGSVSTLKIQRTQQEDSAVYLCASSPLGREAYEQYFGPGTRLTVT.

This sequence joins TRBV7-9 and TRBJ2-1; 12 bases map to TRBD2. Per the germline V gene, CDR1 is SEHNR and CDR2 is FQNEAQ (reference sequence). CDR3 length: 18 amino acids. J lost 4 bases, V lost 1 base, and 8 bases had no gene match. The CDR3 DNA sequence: TGTGCCAGCAGCTTAGAAGGGCGCGGACTAGCGGGATACAATGAGCAGTTCTTC. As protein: CASSLEGRGLAGYNEQFF. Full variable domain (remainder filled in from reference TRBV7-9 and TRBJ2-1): DTGVSQNPRHKITKRGQNVTFRCDPISEHNRLYWYRQTLGQGPEFLTYFQNEAQLEKSRLLSDRFSAERPKGSFSTLEIQRTEQGDSAMYLCASSLEGRGLAGYNEQFFGPGTRLTVL.

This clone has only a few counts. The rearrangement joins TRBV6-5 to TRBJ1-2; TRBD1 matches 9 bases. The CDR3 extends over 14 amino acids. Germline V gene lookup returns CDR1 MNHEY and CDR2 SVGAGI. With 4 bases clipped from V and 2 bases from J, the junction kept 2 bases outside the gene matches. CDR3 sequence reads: CASSLGTGNYGYTF. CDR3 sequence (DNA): TGTGCCAGCAGTTTGGGGACAGGGAACTATGGCTACACCTTC.

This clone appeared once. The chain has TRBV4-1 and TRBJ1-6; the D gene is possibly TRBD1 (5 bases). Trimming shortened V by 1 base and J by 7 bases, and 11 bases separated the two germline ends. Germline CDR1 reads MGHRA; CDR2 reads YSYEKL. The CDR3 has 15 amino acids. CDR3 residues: CASSQGGTINSPLHF. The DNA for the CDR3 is TGCGCCAGCAGCCAAGGGGGCACGATAAATTCACCCCTCCACTTT.

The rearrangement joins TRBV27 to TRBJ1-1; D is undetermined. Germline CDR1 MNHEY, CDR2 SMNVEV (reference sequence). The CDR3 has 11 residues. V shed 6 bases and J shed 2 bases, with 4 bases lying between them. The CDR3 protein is CASRRNTEAFF. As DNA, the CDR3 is TGTGCCAGCAGGAGAAACACTGAAGCTTTCTTT.

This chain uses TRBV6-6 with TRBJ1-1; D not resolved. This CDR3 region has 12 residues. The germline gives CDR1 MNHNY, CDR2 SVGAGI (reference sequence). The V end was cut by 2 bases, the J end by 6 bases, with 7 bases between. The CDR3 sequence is CASSYGGSEAFF. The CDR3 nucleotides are TGTGCCAGCAGTTACGGCGGGTCTGAAGCTTTCTTT.

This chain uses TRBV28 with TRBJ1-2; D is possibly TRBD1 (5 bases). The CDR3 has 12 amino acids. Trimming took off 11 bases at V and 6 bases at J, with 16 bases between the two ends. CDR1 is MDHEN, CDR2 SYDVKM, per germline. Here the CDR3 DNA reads TGTGCCGGGGCGGGGGGGGTCGATGGCTACACCTTC. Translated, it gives CAGAGGVDGYTF.

The DNA for the CDR3 is TGCAGTGCTACTAACTACAATGAGCAGTTCTTC. Its protein is CSATNYNEQFF. The chain links TRBV20-1 to TRBJ2-1; no firm D call. CDR3 size: 11 residues. Germline CDR1 and CDR2: DFQATT and SNEGSKA (reference sequence). V lost 4 bases to trimming and J lost 3 bases, with 4 bases between them.

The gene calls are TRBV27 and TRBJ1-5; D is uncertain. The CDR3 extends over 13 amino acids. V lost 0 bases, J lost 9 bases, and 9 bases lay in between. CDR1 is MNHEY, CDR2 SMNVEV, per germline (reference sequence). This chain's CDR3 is CASSLSGLTPQHF. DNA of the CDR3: TGTGCCAGCAGTTTATCTGGACTCACGCCCCAGCATTTT.

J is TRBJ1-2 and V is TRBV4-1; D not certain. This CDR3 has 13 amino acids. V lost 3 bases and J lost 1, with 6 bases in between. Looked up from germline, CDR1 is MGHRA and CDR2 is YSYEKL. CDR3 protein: CASSHSDNYGYTF. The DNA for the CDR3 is TGCGCCAGCAGCCATAGCGATAACTATGGCTACACCTTC.

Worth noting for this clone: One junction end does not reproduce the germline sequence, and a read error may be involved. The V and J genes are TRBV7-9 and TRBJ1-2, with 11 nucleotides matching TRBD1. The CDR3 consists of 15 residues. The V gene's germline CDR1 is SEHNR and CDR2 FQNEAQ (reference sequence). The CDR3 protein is CSSSSSGTGGEGYTF. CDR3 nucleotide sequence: TGTTCCAGCAGCTCAAGCGGGACAGGGGGAGAGGGCTACACCTTC.

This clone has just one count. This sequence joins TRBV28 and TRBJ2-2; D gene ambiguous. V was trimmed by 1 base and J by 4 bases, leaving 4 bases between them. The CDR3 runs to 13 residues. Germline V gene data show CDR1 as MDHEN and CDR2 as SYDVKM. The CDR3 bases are TGTGCCAGCAGTTTATTCCTCACCGGGGAGCTGTTTTTT. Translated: CASSLFLTGELFF.

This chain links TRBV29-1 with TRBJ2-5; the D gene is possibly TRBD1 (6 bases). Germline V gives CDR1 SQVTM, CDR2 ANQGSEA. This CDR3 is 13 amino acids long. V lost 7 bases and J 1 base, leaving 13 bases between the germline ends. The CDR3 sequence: CSGTRTAQETQYF. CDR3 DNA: TGCAGCGGGACGCGGACAGCCCAAGAGACCCAGTACTTC.

The DNA of the CDR3 is TGCAGTGCTGAAACAGGGGATATTCAGTACTTC. Residues: CSAETGDIQYF. The chain is built from TRBV20-1 and TRBJ2-4; TRBD1 matches at 7 bases. Trimming removed 5 bases from V and 10 bases from J; junction bases left unmatched: 5. The CDR3 has 11 residues. Per the germline V gene, CDR1 is DFQATT and CDR2 is SNEGSKA (reference sequence).

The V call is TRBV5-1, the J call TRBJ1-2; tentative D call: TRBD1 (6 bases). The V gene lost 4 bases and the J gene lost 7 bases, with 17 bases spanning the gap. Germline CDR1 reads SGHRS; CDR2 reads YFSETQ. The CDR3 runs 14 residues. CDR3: CASSPGTLMGGYTF. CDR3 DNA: TGCGCCAGCAGCCCCGGGACACTCATGGGTGGCTACACCTTC.

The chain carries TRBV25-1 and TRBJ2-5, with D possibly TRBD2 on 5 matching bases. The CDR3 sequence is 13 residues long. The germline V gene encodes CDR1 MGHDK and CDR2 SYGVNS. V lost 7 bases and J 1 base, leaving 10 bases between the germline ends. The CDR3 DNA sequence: TGTGCCAGCAACGGACGGGGCCAAGAGACCCAGTACTTC. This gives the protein CASNGRGQETQYF.

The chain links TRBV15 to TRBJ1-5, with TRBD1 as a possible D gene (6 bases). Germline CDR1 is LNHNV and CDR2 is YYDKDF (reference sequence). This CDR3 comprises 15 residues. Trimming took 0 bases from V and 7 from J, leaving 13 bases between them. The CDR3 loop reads CATSRDMGAGQPQHF. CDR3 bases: TGTGCCACCAGCAGAGATATGGGGGCCGGGCAGCCCCAGCATTTT.

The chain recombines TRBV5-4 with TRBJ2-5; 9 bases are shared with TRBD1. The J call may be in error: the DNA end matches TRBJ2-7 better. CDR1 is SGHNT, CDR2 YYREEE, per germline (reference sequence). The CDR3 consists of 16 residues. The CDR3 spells CASSPGGGQGSYEQYF. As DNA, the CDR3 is TGTGCCAGCAGCCCTGGTGGGGGACAGGGCTCCTACGAGCAGTACTTC.

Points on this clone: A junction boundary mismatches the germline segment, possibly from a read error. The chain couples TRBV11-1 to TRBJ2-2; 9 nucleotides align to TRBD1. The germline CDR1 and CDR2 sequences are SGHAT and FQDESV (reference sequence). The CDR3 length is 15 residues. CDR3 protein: CAGSSGTGFTGELFF. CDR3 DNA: TGTGCCGGCAGTTCCGGGACAGGGTTTACCGGGGAGCTGTTTTTT.